The 18 T cell receptor beta chains presented below share a single source sample, sequenced in a study of response to subunit inactivated influenza vaccine. TCRdb recomputed calls from the RT-PCR reads with MiXCR, one row per CDR3 protein. The table records 500,000 to 600,000 distinct CDR3 sequences, about an eighth of them present only once. This material consisted of PBMCs from blood, taken more than 35 days after vaccination. These TCRs come from a man aged 45-60 years who received an inactivated influenza vaccine.

The V gene is TRBV27, the J gene TRBJ2-7, with 7 bases aligning to TRBD1. The CDR3 extends over 14 amino acids. From germline, CDR1 is MNHEY and CDR2 SMNVEV (reference sequence). The J segment lost 1 base and the V segment lost 8 bases, leaving 8 bases of the junction unmatched. The CDR3 nucleotides read TGTGCCAGCTCTAGAGGGGGCCCGTCCTACGAGCAGTACTTC. Its protein product is CASSRGGPSYEQYF.

The chain recombines TRBV7-9 with TRBJ1-1; unclear D gene. Looked up from germline, CDR1 is SEHNR and CDR2 is FQNEAQ (reference sequence). There are 13 residues in the CDR3. The ends were cut back, 4 bases at V and 2 bases at J, with 8 bases in the middle. This chain's CDR3 is CASSSPTNTEAFF. The DNA of the CDR3 is TGTGCCAGCAGCTCCCCTACCAACACTGAAGCTTTCTTT.

At least ten counts were recorded for this clonotype. The genes are TRBV5-6 and TRBJ2-7, with 7 positions matching TRBD1. The CDR3 extends over 16 amino acids. V lost 3 bases and J lost 0; bases outside the gene matches: 9. Germline assignment: CDR1 SGHDT and CDR2 YYEEEE. The DNA of the CDR3 is TGTGCCAGCAGCTGGATGACAGGGTCGAGCTCCTACGAGCAGTACTTC. Protein sequence: CASSWMTGSSSYEQYF.

This sequence joins TRBV28 and TRBJ1-2; a possible D gene is TRBD1 (5 bases). The germline gives CDR1 MDHEN, CDR2 SYDVKM. There are 13 residues in the CDR3. Trimming removed 9 bases from V and 4 bases from J, with 15 bases in between. The CDR3 sequence is CASDQGGGYGYTF. CDR3 DNA sequence: TGTGCCAGTGATCAGGGTGGCGGCTATGGCTACACCTTC.

This clonotype was seen many times. V usage is TRBV29-1 and J usage is TRBJ2-3; D is possibly TRBD2 (5 bases). Per the germline V gene, CDR1 is SQVTM and CDR2 is ANQGSEA. The CDR3 has 11 residues. V was clipped by 3 bases and J by 5 bases, with 6 bases between them. The CDR3 protein is CSVDGGDTQYF. The CDR3 DNA is TGCAGCGTTGACGGAGGAGATACGCAGTATTTT.

The V gene is TRBV2, the J gene TRBJ2-7, with D possibly being TRBD2 (6 bases). The CDR3 is 16 amino acids. The germline gives CDR1 SNHLY, CDR2 FYNNEI. V was pared by 7 bases and J by 4 bases, with 23 bases between. CDR3 sequence reads: CASNPTRASDKYEQYF. CDR3 nucleotide sequence: TGTGCCAGCAATCCCACGAGGGCTAGCGATAAGTACGAGCAGTACTTC.

This clonotype has only a few counts. This chain connects TRBV4-3 to TRBJ2-1; TRBD2 matches 10 bases. With V trimmed by 3 bases and J by 4 bases, 3 bases remained unmatched. The germline CDR1 and CDR2 sequences are LGHNA and YSLEER. CDR3 length equals 15 residues. CDR3 sequence (DNA): TGCGCCAGCAGCCAGCTAGCGGGGGTTTACAATGAGCAGTTCTTC. Translated, it gives CASSQLAGVYNEQFF.

This clonotype was picked up a small number of times. The gene calls are TRBV24-1 and TRBJ1-4, with D unclear. Germline CDR1 reads KGHDR; CDR2 reads SFDVKD. CDR3 length equals 16 residues. Between the trimmed V and J ends, which lost 4 bases and 0 bases, there was a span of 11 bases. This CDR3 reads CATSEGSGATNEKLFF. The CDR3 nucleotides are TGTGCCACCAGTGAGGGATCAGGCGCAACTAATGAAAAACTGTTTTTT.

This clonotype was detected a few times. The rearrangement joins TRBV20-1 to TRBJ1-1; 7 bases are a match to TRBD1. The V gene end was trimmed by 5 bases and the J gene end by 1 base; junction bases not matched to a gene: 10. CDR3 length: 15 amino acids. The V gene's germline CDR1 is DFQATT and CDR2 SNEGSKA (reference sequence). The CDR3 coding sequence is TGCAGTGCTCCTCTCATGGGACAGCCGAACACTGAAGCTTTCTTT. As protein: CSAPLMGQPNTEAFF.

This clonotype was seen more than once but under ten times. The chain combines TRBV12-3 or TRBV12-4 with TRBJ2-5; 8 positions agree with TRBD2. CDR3 size: 15 residues. V gave up 5 bases and J gave up 4 bases; unmatched junction bases: 9. The CDR3 region is CASSPNRGGGETQYF. CDR3 sequence (DNA): TGTGCCAGCAGTCCTAATCGGGGGGGCGGAGAGACCCAGTACTTC.

The chain uses TRBV6-5 and TRBJ2-7; 7 bases fit TRBD1. Losses at the gene ends were 0 bases for V and 7 bases for J; bases not matched to a gene: 15. Per the germline V gene, CDR1 is MNHEY and CDR2 is SVGAGI. This CDR3 has 17 residues. This CDR3 is CASSYSKTGLGVNEQYF. The CDR3 bases are TGTGCCAGCAGTTACTCAAAGACAGGGTTGGGGGTCAATGAGCAGTACTTC.

There are many counts of this clonotype. The rearrangement links TRBV5-1 to TRBJ1-1, with a possible D match to TRBD1 (5 bases). The V end was cut by 4 bases, the J end by 11 bases, with 24 bases between. The CDR3 loop spans 15 amino acids. Germline CDR1 reads SGHRS; CDR2 reads YFSETQ. CDR3 sequence reads: CASSLFSTDQGAAFF. The CDR3 DNA sequence: TGCGCCAGCAGCCTCTTCTCTACGGACCAGGGCGCGGCTTTCTTT.

The gene calls are TRBV29-1 and TRBJ2-2; D not certain. Deletions cut 4 bases from V and 6 bases from J, with 9 bases between. Germline assignment: CDR1 SQVTM and CDR2 ANQGSEA. The CDR3 loop spans 12 amino acids. CDR3 bases: TGCAGCGTTGGTCTCTTCCCCGGGGAGCTGTTTTTT. Translated: CSVGLFPGELFF.

The chain combines TRBV2 with TRBJ1-3, with unresolved D. CDR3 length: 16 residues. Trimming stripped 4 bases from V and 0 bases from J, with 13 bases between. Germline CDR1 SNHLY, CDR2 FYNNEI. CDR3 DNA: TGTGCCAGCAGTGTCTATCTCAGCTACTCTGGAAACACCATATATTTT. This sequence encodes CASSVYLSYSGNTIYF.

This clonotype was observed at least ten times. This chain links TRBV7-2 with TRBJ2-5; tentatively, D is TRBD1 (5 bases). V lost 0 bases and J lost 5, with 13 bases in between. CDR1 and CDR2 from the germline V gene are SGHTA and FQGNSA. The length of the CDR3 is 15 residues. The CDR3 loop reads CASSLAARGRETQYF. The DNA of the CDR3 is TGTGCCAGCAGCTTAGCCGCTAGGGGCCGCGAGACCCAGTACTTC.

There are many counts of this clonotype. V and J are TRBV12-3 or TRBV12-4 and TRBJ2-4; a weak D match, TRBD2 (5 bases). Trimming removed 6 bases at V and 2 bases at J, with 23 bases between. The CDR3 is 18 amino acids. Here the CDR3 DNA reads TGTGCCAGCAGCCCGGGATTGGTTGGAGTTGGAACCAAAAACATTCAGTACTTC. Translating it yields CASSPGLVGVGTKNIQYF.

There are a few counts of this clonotype. The chain employs TRBV20-1 and TRBJ2-5, with D perhaps TRBD2 (5 bases). The length of the CDR3 is 11 residues. The germline V and J ends were trimmed by 0 bases and 9 bases, with 8 bases remaining between them. Germline-derived CDR1 and CDR2 are DFQATT and SNEGSKA (reference sequence). The CDR3 is CSARDSGAQYF. The CDR3 nucleotides read TGCAGTGCTAGAGATTCCGGGGCCCAGTACTTC.

This clonotype was seen once. The rearrangement links TRBV3-1 to TRBJ1-2, with D perhaps TRBD1 (6 bases). This CDR3 has 15 amino acids. Germline CDR1 is LGHDT and CDR2 is YNNKEL (reference sequence). The germline V and J ends were trimmed by 4 bases and 4 bases, with 16 bases remaining between them. CDR3 sequence: CASSPLGDTSYGYTF. CDR3 in DNA: TGTGCCAGCAGCCCGCTGGGGGACACCTCCTATGGCTACACCTTC.